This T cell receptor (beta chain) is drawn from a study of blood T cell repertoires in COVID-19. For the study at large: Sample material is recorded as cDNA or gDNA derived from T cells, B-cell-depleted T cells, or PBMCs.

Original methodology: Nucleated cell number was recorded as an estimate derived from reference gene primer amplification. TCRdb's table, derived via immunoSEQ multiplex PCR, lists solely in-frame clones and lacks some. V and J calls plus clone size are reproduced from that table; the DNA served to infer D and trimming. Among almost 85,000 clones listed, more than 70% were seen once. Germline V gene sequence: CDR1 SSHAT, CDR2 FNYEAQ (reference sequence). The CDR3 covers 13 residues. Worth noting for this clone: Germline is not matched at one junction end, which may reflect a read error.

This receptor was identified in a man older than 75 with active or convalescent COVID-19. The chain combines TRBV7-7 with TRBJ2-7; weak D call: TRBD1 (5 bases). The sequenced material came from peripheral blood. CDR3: CASSPDSLGEQYF. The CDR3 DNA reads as TGTGCTAGCAGCCCAGACAGCCTGGGCGAGCAGTACTTC.